This TCR beta chain emerged from a study of chemoradiotherapy in HPV16-positive cancers. Study-level information: Candidate HPV-specific clones and shared TCR motifs came from two HPV16-positive patients.

Turning to this clone: Its specificity is unknown.

This table comes from immunoSEQ multiplex PCR, and its TCRdb copy is limited to in-frame clones, with some not included. The sample includes more than 2,500 clones, around 80% of them seen just once. Germline V gives CDR1 SNHLY, CDR2 FYNNEI. The CDR3 covers 14 residues. Unmatched junction bases numbered 8, after V lost 8 bases and J lost 1 base. Whole-study findings and limits: HPV-specific T cells were functionally defined from only two HPV16-positive patients. Candidate HPV-specific clones and E7-related TCR motifs grew in tumor during treatment.

The clonotype was recovered from a human donor with HPV-associated anogenital cancer. The sequences come from tumor tissue, collected from a patient who underwent chemoradiotherapy. The rearrangement uses TRBV2 and TRBJ2-7, with 7 bases lining up with TRBD1. The CDR3 spells CASEKQGLSYEQYF. The CDR3 DNA reads TGTGCCAGCGAGAAACAGGGGCTTTCCTACGAGCAGTACTTC.